The 3 T cell receptor beta chains below were found in one sample sequenced in a study of T cells in Graves' hyperthyroidism and ophthalmopathy. Amplification of TCR beta CDR3 regions used RNA as the template. HTBI primers were used for first-round RT-PCR of the TCR CDR3. Via MiXCR, TCRdb re-called the multiplex PCR reads, giving one row per CDR3 protein. The data contain about 620,000 distinct CDR3 sequences, around 15% of them singletons. The sequencing sample was made of blood. The origin of the receptors is a woman in her 30s with Graves' hyperthyroidism.

This clonotype occurred a few times. V is TRBV9 and J is TRBJ1-4; TRBD1 is a possible D gene (6 bases). CDR3 length equals 16 residues. Germline values: CDR1 SGDLS, CDR2 YYNGEE. V was trimmed by 0 bases and J by 1 base, leaving 10 bases between them. CDR3 loop: CASSVEGGGTNEKLFF. CDR3 coding DNA: TGTGCCAGCAGCGTAGAAGGGGGAGGAACTAATGAAAAACTGTTTTTT.

The chain couples TRBV5-1 to TRBJ1-2; maybe TRBD1 (5 bases). The CDR3 extends over 12 amino acids. With 0 bases removed from V and 8 bases from J, the gap between germline ends came to 8 bases. CDR1 and CDR2 from the germline V gene are SGHRS and YFSETQ. CDR3 amino acids: CASSLEGEGYTF. In nucleotides, the CDR3 is TGCGCCAGCAGCTTGGAAGGGGAGGGCTACACCTTC.

The chain is built from TRBV7-9 and TRBJ1-1; no clear D gene. V lost 1 base and J lost 4, with 10 bases in between. CDR3 size: 14 residues. CDR1 and CDR2 (germline): SEHNR, FQNEAQ (reference sequence). CDR3 loop: CASSLGITFTEAFF. The CDR3 DNA reads as TGTGCCAGCAGCTTAGGGATCACCTTCACTGAAGCTTTCTTT.